Listed below are T cell receptor beta chains from one sample, sequenced in a study of cytomegalovirus exposure and HLA in healthy donors. Clones were read by immunoSEQ multiplex PCR, and TCRdb kept only the in-frame ones, dropping some. The top ten hold roughly 1.5% of the sample, which has some 110,000 clones, around 75% seen once. What was sequenced was PBMCs. The receptors stem from a woman aged 18-29 years in good health and CMV-seronegative. Both conserved end residues are part of each CDR3. A D gene is named only where the DNA matches it firmly. Rows give clone size only sometimes, using once, few, many, or a class for an expanded clone.

D,J,size,V,DNA,CDR3
.,TRBJ1-1,.,TRBV2,TGTGCCAGCAGTGACTCCGCAGGTATGAACACTGAAGCTTTCTTT,CASSDSAGMNTEAFF
.,TRBJ1-6,.,TRBV28,TGTGCCAGCACCGGCGGACAGAAATATAATTCACCCCTCCACTTT,CASTGGQKYNSPLHF
.,TRBJ1-2,.,TRBV7-9,TGTGCCAGCAGCCAAGACAGCAACTATGGCTACACCTTC,CASSQDSNYGYTF
.,TRBJ1-1,.,TRBV5-1,TGCGCCAGCAGCTTGGTTGAGGCGGGGAACACTGAAGCTTTCTTT,CASSLVEAGNTEAFF
TRBD1,TRBJ2-7,.,TRBV19,TGTGCCAGTAGTCCCAACCCCGGGACAGGCTTTACCTACGAGCAGTACTTC,CASSPNPGTGFTYEQYF
.,TRBJ2-1,.,TRBV4-1,TGCGCCAGCAGCGGAAGACGGGCAGGGGACAATGAGCAGTTCTTC,CASSGRRAGDNEQFF
.,TRBJ1-3,.,TRBV5-6,TGTGCCAGCAGCTTGGGGGGCAGCTCTGGAAACACCATATATTTT,CASSLGGSSGNTIYF
.,TRBJ2-1,.,TRBV7-2,TGTGCCAGCAGCTTTACGCTCGGGACTCGGCCCTTGTACAATGAGCAGTTCTTC,CASSFTLGTRPLYNEQFF
TRBD1,TRBJ1-2,.,TRBV28,TGTGCCAGCAGTTTAACCCACAGGGGGCCCCAGAACTATGGCTACACCTTC,CASSLTHRGPQNYGYTF
.,TRBJ1-2,once,TRBV29-1,TGCAGCGTTGAAGAATCTCACTATCCCTATGGCTACACCTTC,CSVEESHYPYGYTF
.,TRBJ1-2,.,TRBV6-1,TGTGCCAGCAGGCCGGGACACGCTTCGAGAGGCTACACCTTC,CASRPGHASRGYTF
.,TRBJ1-1,.,TRBV5-1,TGCGCCAGCAGCTTGCACCCAGGGGCCGACACTGAAGCTTTCTTT,CASSLHPGADTEAFF
TRBD1,TRBJ1-5,once,TRBV7-8,TGTGCCAGCAGCTTACCCCCAGGGGGGAATCAGCCCCAGCATTTT,CASSLPPGGNQPQHF
TRBD1,TRBJ2-7,.,TRBV5-1,TGCGCCAGCAGTCCGGGACAGGGCGGCTCCTACGAGCAGTACTTC,CASSPGQGGSYEQYF
TRBD2,TRBJ2-1,.,TRBV27,TGTGCCAGCAGTTATAGCGGGGGTATAACGAATGAGCAGTTCTTC,CASSYSGGITNEQFF
.,TRBJ1-1,.,TRBV19,TGTGCCAGTAGTCGGGGGTGGCGGACTGAAGCTTTCTTT,CASSRGWRTEAFF
.,TRBJ1-4,.,TRBV6-6,TGTGCCAGCAGTTACAGGGCGCGGGATAATGAAAAACTGTTTTTT,CASSYRARDNEKLFF
TRBD1,TRBJ1-6,once,TRBV4-1,TGCGCCAGCAGCCAAGGCTGGACAGGGGGCCAATCACCCCTCCACTTT,CASSQGWTGGQSPLHF
TRBD2,TRBJ2-2,.,TRBV5-1,TGCGCCAGCACCCCGACTAGCGGGAACACCGGGGAGCTGTTTTTT,CASTPTSGNTGELFF
TRBD2,TRBJ2-1,.,TRBV5-4,TGTGCCAGCAGGGCGGGACTAGCGGGGGGAAGCTCCTACAATGAGCAGTTCTTC,CASRAGLAGGSSYNEQFF
TRBD2,TRBJ2-5,.,TRBV5-1,TGCGCCAGCAGCGTCGCTAGCGGGGGTGAGACCCAGTACTTC,CASSVASGGETQYF
TRBD1,TRBJ1-4,.,TRBV6-4,TGTGCCAGCAGTGACTCCGACAGGGGGAATGAAAAACTGTTTTTT,CASSDSDRGNEKLFF
TRBD1,TRBJ1-1,.,TRBV25-1,TGTGCCAGCAGTGCAAGACAGGGGATAACAAACACTGAAGCTTTCTTT,CASSARQGITNTEAFF
TRBD1,TRBJ2-7,few,TRBV6-1,TGTGCCACCGACCGGGACAGGGGCTACGAGCAGTACTTC,CATDRDRGYEQYF
TRBD1,TRBJ1-1,.,TRBV5-6,TGTGCCAGCCAGGCAGGGGGCTCTTCGAACACTGAAGCTTTCTTT,CASQAGGSSNTEAFF
TRBD1,TRBJ1-1,.,TRBV5-1,TGCGCCAGCAGCCAGGGGACAGGGAACACTGAAGCTTTCTTT,CASSQGTGNTEAFF
.,TRBJ2-3,.,TRBV5-1,TGCGCCAGCAGCTACCGGACAGACCGAGCAGATACGCAGTATTTT,CASSYRTDRADTQYF
.,TRBJ1-1,.,TRBV6-5,TGTGCCAGCAGTTACTTCGTCCCCGTTCTGAACACTGAAGCTTTCTTT,CASSYFVPVLNTEAFF
.,TRBJ1-2,once,TRBV5-4,TGTGCCAGCAGCAACCGAGGGGACATAAACTATGGCTACACCTTC,CASSNRGDINYGYTF
TRBD1,TRBJ1-1,.,TRBV5-5,TGTGCCAGCAGCCCCGGGACAGGGATGTTTGGCACTGAAGCTTTCTTT,CASSPGTGMFGTEAFF
.,TRBJ2-7,.,TRBV6-5,TGTGCCAGCAGTCCCATGCAGGGCAAGGCCTACGAGCAGTACTTC,CASSPMQGKAYEQYF
.,TRBJ1-1,once,TRBV2,TGTGCCAGCACCGCCGAGATGAACACTGAAGCTTTCTTT,CASTAEMNTEAFF
.,TRBJ2-7,few,TRBV18,TGTGCCAGCTCACCCTTGGACAGTTCCTACGAGCAGTACTTC,CASSPLDSSYEQYF
TRBD2,TRBJ2-5,.,TRBV15,TGTGCCATCCAATCGGGGGGCCAAGAGACCCAGTACTTC,CAIQSGGQETQYF
.,TRBJ2-1,.,TRBV2,TGTGCCAGCAGTGAGATGCACCAGTCTAATGAGCAGTTCTTC,CASSEMHQSNEQFF